Below, 32 T cell receptor beta chains from the same sample are listed, as sequenced in a study of T cells after posttransplantation cyclophosphamide listed by TCRdb under 2016. The method behind the library was the immunoSEQ multiplex PCR assay. Sourced from immuneACCESS, this table was stored by TCRdb with only in-frame sequences that have V and J called. A share of the clones is absent; for the studies checked, an unresolved V gene accounts for under half, and the remainder has no known explanation. For this sample the table reports a few thousand clones, with no clone seen just once. The ten largest clones add up to roughly a quarter of the sample. The sample's treatment or condition label, in plain terms: high-dose cyclophosphamide on days +3 and +4 as single-agent GVHD prophylaxis. Patients in the PTCy group got busulfan and fludarabine conditioning, a marrow graft from a related or unrelated donor, and cyclophosphamide on days +3 and +4.

Sample: PBMCs, taken after an allogeneic stem cell transplant with post-transplant cyclophosphamide. The source is a female patient between 55 and 75 years old who received an allogeneic stem cell transplant from an unrelated donor, was CMV-positive, and had acute GVHD only. After a transplant, some of the T cells may come from the graft donor.

This sequence joins TRBV30 and TRBJ2-3; 8 bases fit TRBD2. V dropped 8 bases and J dropped 1; count of bases not matched to a gene: 11. Germline V gives CDR1 GTSNPN, CDR2 SVGIG (reference sequence). This CDR3 comprises 15 residues. In DNA, the CDR3 is TGTGCCCGCCGCGTATGGCGGGAGGGCACAGATACGCAGTATTTT. As protein: CARRVWREGTDTQYF.

This clone has a count of ten or more. The chain couples TRBV7-2 to TRBJ1-1, with 7 nucleotides matching TRBD1. V was pared by 5 bases and J by 3 bases, with 9 bases of the junction left unmatched. The CDR3 totals 15 residues. Germline V CDR1 and CDR2: SGHTA, FQGNSA. As DNA, the CDR3 is TGTGCCAGCAGCCCCGACAGGGCGGCGGACACTGAAGCTTTCTTT. Translating it yields CASSPDRAADTEAFF.

This clone was found many times. The chain recombines TRBV19 with TRBJ1-5; D gene ambiguous. Per germline, CDR1 LNHDA and CDR2 SQIVND (reference sequence). V lost 7 bases, J lost 11 bases, and 24 bases lay in between. The length of the CDR3 is 15 residues. CDR3 sequence: CASNPATGGPRAQHF. The CDR3 coding sequence is TGTGCCAGTAACCCCGCGACCGGAGGGCCCCGAGCCCAGCATTTT. The full variable domain, with the rest looked up from reference TRBV19 and TRBJ1-5, is DGGITQSPKYLFRKEGQNVTLSCEQNLNHDAMYWYRQDPGQGLRLIYYSQIVNDFQKGDIAEGYSVSREKKESFPLTVTSAQKNPTAFYLCASNPATGGPRAQHFGDGTRLSIL.

This clone was seen many times. The rearrangement joins TRBV27 to TRBJ2-3; D unclear. There are 11 residues in the CDR3. Per germline, CDR1 MNHEY and CDR2 SMNVEV (reference sequence). The V end lost 5 bases, the J end lost 4 bases, and 4 bases lay between the germline ends. The CDR3 loop reads CASSHSDTQYF. The CDR3 DNA is TGTGCCAGCAGTCATTCAGATACGCAGTATTTT.

The chain joins TRBV30 to TRBJ2-1; 12 bases align to TRBD2. This CDR3 is built from 17 residues. V shed 0 bases, J shed 7 bases, and the junction held 10 bases outside the gene matches. CDR1 is GTSNPN and CDR2 is SVGIG in the germline V gene (reference sequence). The CDR3 is CAWSVTILAGGGNEQFF. CDR3 in DNA: TGTGCCTGGAGTGTGACGATACTAGCGGGAGGTGGAAATGAGCAGTTCTTC.

The table lists this clone with many counts. The chain combines TRBV19 with TRBJ2-2, with 12 bases fitting TRBD1. This CDR3 region has 16 residues. Germline V gene sequence: CDR1 LNHDA, CDR2 SQIVND (reference sequence). V gave up 3 bases and J gave up 7 bases; unmatched junction bases: 6. CDR3 sequence: CASSIMGQGAGGELFF. CDR3 DNA sequence: TGTGCCAGTAGTATTATGGGACAGGGGGCGGGCGGGGAGCTGTTTTTT.

This clone is deemed medium-sized. This CDR3 is CASSFEGVSYEQYF. As DNA, the CDR3 is TGTGCCAGCAGCTTCGAAGGGGTTTCCTACGAGCAGTACTTC. J is TRBJ2-7 and V is TRBV13, with D possibly TRBD1 on 5 matching bases. The CDR3 covers 14 residues. Germline V CDR1 and CDR2: PRHDT, FYEKMQ (reference sequence). Deletions cut 3 bases from V and 1 base from J, with 10 bases between.

This clone was counted many times. J is TRBJ2-1 and V is TRBV7-2, with 8 bases aligning to TRBD1. CDR1 SGHTA and CDR2 FQGNSA come from the germline V gene. V dropped 1 base and J dropped 4; count of bases not matched to a gene: 3. The CDR3 has 15 amino acids. The CDR3 is CASSLGTGSYNEQFF. The CDR3 nucleotides are TGTGCCAGCAGCTTAGGGACAGGGAGTTACAATGAGCAGTTCTTC.

The chain combines TRBV24-1 with TRBJ1-1, with 8 bases fitting TRBD1. Germline V gene sequence: CDR1 KGHDR, CDR2 SFDVKD. The CDR3 runs to 14 residues. The ends lost 6 bases at V and 4 bases at J; junction bases unmatched: 6. This CDR3 reads CATSPAGGSTEAFF. The CDR3 region has the DNA TGTGCCACCAGTCCCGCAGGGGGCAGCACTGAAGCTTTCTTT.

This clone was found many times. This chain connects TRBV7-6 to TRBJ1-2, with D perhaps matching TRBD1 (5 bases). V lost 5 bases and J lost 8, with 15 bases in between. CDR1 SGHVS and CDR2 FNYEAQ come from the germline V gene. The CDR3 is 13 amino acids. CDR3 DNA: TGTGCCAGCAGCGCTAACCTCCAGGGAGGCTACACCTTC. It translates to CASSANLQGGYTF. The full variable domain, with the rest looked up from reference TRBV7-6 and TRBJ1-2, is GAGVSQSPRYKVTKRGQDVALRCDPISGHVSLYWYRQALGQGPEFLTYFNYEAQQDKSGLPNDRFSAERPEGSISTLTIQRTEQRDSAMYRCASSANLQGGYTFGSGTRLTVV.

Here the CDR3 reads CASSSSGGGPDTQYF. CDR3 coding DNA: TGTGCCAGCAGCTCCAGCGGGGGTGGTCCAGATACGCAGTATTTT. The rearrangement joins TRBV6-5 to TRBJ2-3, with 8 bases fitting TRBD2. The CDR3 spans 15 residues. Germline-derived CDR1 and CDR2 are MNHEY and SVGAGI. J lost 4 bases, V lost 6 bases, and 9 bases had no gene match.

The sample holds many counts of this clone. The chain employs TRBV5-6 and TRBJ2-7, with TRBD1 matching over 9 bases. Germline V gene lookup returns CDR1 SGHDT and CDR2 YYEEEE. J was trimmed by 0 bases and V by 3 bases; bases with no gene match: 13. The CDR3 covers 18 residues. CDR3 coding DNA: TGTGCCAGCAGCTCCCTGGGGGGACAGGGACCCAGCTCCTACGAGCAGTACTTC. Amino acid sequence: CASSSLGGQGPSSYEQYF.

This clone is large by share. The chain recombines TRBV7-3 with TRBJ1-6; 9 positions agree with TRBD1. With 5 bases clipped from V and 7 bases from J, the junction kept 12 bases outside the gene matches. Germline CDR1 SGHTA, CDR2 FQGTGA. The CDR3 has 17 amino acids. CDR3 bases: TGTGCCAGCAGCCAATCCGGGACAGGGATGAGGAATTCACCCCTCCACTTT. Residues: CASSQSGTGMRNSPLHF.

This clone has at least ten counts. The V call is TRBV6-1, the J call TRBJ2-1; 11 nucleotides agree with TRBD2. Looked up from germline, CDR1 is MNHNS and CDR2 is SASEGT. The CDR3 is 17 amino acids. Trimming removed 3 bases from V and 7 bases from J; junction bases left unmatched: 11. The CDR3 protein is CASSEALAGGPINEQFF. For the CDR3, the DNA is TGTGCCAGCAGTGAGGCCTTAGCGGGGGGGCCGATTAATGAGCAGTTCTTC.

This clone was detected ten times or more. This chain links TRBV7-2 with TRBJ2-7, with D possibly matching TRBD2 (5 bases). The V and J ends lost 6 bases and 2 bases respectively, with 11 bases between them. This CDR3 has 13 residues. The germline V gene has CDR1 SGHTA and CDR2 FQGNSA. The chain's CDR3 is CASRSGFPYEQYF. In DNA form, the CDR3 reads TGTGCCAGCAGGAGCGGTTTTCCCTACGAGCAGTACTTC.

This clone was found many times. This chain connects TRBV24-1 to TRBJ2-5; weak D call: TRBD1 (6 bases). The CDR3 sequence is 14 residues long. V was trimmed by 2 bases and J by 7 bases, leaving 13 bases between them. CDR1 KGHDR and CDR2 SFDVKD come from the germline V gene. The CDR3 spells CATSDSTGLGTQYF. DNA of the CDR3: TGTGCCACCAGTGATTCCACAGGGTTGGGGACCCAGTACTTC.

This clone was recorded many times. The chain is built from TRBV6-2 or TRBV6-3 and TRBJ2-2; possibly TRBD2 for D (5 bases). The V and J ends lost 5 bases and 4 bases respectively, with 17 bases between them. Per the germline V gene, CDR1 is MNHEY and CDR2 is SVGEGT. This CDR3 region has 16 residues. The CDR3 DNA reads as TGTGCCAGCAGTGACCCCGAGGGCCCTTTCACCGGGGAGCTGTTTTTT. It is translated as CASSDPEGPFTGELFF.

This clone was detected many times. This chain connects TRBV5-1 to TRBJ2-3; TRBD2 matches at 8 bases. From germline, CDR1 is SGHRS and CDR2 YFSETQ. CDR3 size: 16 residues. J lost 5 bases, V lost 0 bases, and 8 bases had no gene match. CDR3 DNA: TGCGCCAGCAGCTTGGCGGGTAGCGGGACTTTAGATACGCAGTATTTT. As protein: CASSLAGSGTLDTQYF.

At least ten counts were recorded for this clone. The chain links TRBV6-6 to TRBJ2-7; tentatively, D is TRBD2 (6 bases). Germline V gene sequence: CDR1 MNHNY, CDR2 SVGAGI (reference sequence). Trimming pared 4 bases from V and 13 bases from J, leaving 14 bases between. CDR3 size: 11 residues. Here the CDR3 reads CASSSGTRCYF. DNA of the CDR3: TGTGCCAGCAGTTCCGGGACTCGTTGTTACTTC.

By its share, this clone is medium-sized. The CDR3 is CASMGSGDHKNIQYF. In DNA, the CDR3 is TGTGCCAGCATGGGAAGCGGAGACCACAAAAACATTCAGTACTTC. V usage is TRBV28 and J usage is TRBJ2-4; D is perhaps TRBD2 (5 bases). Trimming took off 7 bases at V and 3 bases at J, with 16 bases between the two ends. The CDR3 is 15 amino acids. CDR1 and CDR2 from the germline V gene are MDHEN and SYDVKM.

This clone came up a few times. J is TRBJ1-1 and V is TRBV29-1; possible D gene TRBD1, 5 bases. The germline gives CDR1 SQVTM, CDR2 ANQGSEA. V was trimmed by 6 bases and J by 2 bases, leaving 16 bases between them. The CDR3 sequence is 14 residues long. The CDR3 spells CSVGYQGINTEAFF. The CDR3, as DNA: TGCAGCGTGGGATACCAGGGTATTAACACTGAAGCTTTCTTT.

This clone was detected many times. The V call is TRBV12-3 or TRBV12-4, the J call TRBJ1-1; D remains unclear. The CDR3 loop spans 13 amino acids. Trimming took 2 bases from V and 0 from J, leaving 4 bases between them. CDR3 nucleotide sequence: TGTGCCAGCAGTTTAACAGTGAACACTGAAGCTTTCTTT. This encodes CASSLTVNTEAFF.

This clone was seen at least ten times. The chain recombines TRBV11-1 with TRBJ2-5, with D perhaps matching TRBD1 (5 bases). CDR1 SGHAT and CDR2 FQDESV come from the germline V gene (reference sequence). The ends were cut back, 0 bases at V and 9 bases at J, with 20 bases in the middle. There are 16 residues in the CDR3. The CDR3 is CASSLAPGYRTRAQYF. CDR3 DNA sequence: TGTGCCAGCAGCTTAGCTCCTGGGTACAGGACAAGGGCCCAGTACTTC.

This clone was detected many times. The V and J genes are TRBV18 and TRBJ1-1; a possible D gene is TRBD1 (5 bases). The CDR3 spans 14 residues. Trimming removed 3 bases at V and 7 bases at J, with 15 bases between. Germline lookup yields CDR1 KGHSH and CDR2 LQKENI. The CDR3 nucleotides are TGTGCCAGCTCACCTTGGACGGGGGGATATGAAGCTTTCTTT. Protein: CASSPWTGGYEAFF.

This clone was recorded at least ten times. This chain joins TRBV7-8 and TRBJ2-2, with D perhaps matching TRBD1 (6 bases). V gave up 1 base and J gave up 2 bases, with 8 bases separating them. Germline CDR1 SGHVS, CDR2 FQNEAQ. This CDR3 spans 15 amino acids. The CDR3: CASSLVGGNTGELFF. The CDR3 DNA is TGTGCCAGCAGCTTAGTAGGGGGTAACACCGGGGAGCTGTTTTTT.

This clone has a count of ten or more. The gene calls are TRBV6-1 and TRBJ2-7; D is uncertain. The V end lost 8 bases, the J end lost 1 base, and 9 bases lay between the germline ends. This CDR3 is 12 amino acids long. CDR1 MNHNS and CDR2 SASEGT come from the germline V gene. The CDR3 DNA reads as TGTGCCAGCTATGGCGGTTCCTACGAGCAGTACTTC. It is translated as CASYGGSYEQYF.

This clone was counted ten times or more. The V and J genes are TRBV4-1 and TRBJ2-7; a weak D match, TRBD2 (6 bases). Germline V gene data show CDR1 as MGHRA and CDR2 as YSYEKL. Trimming removed 4 bases at V and 7 bases at J, with 17 bases between. The CDR3 covers 14 residues. The CDR3 protein is CASSPGLLTGEQYF. DNA of the CDR3: TGCGCCAGCAGCCCGGGACTTTTAACGGGAGAGCAGTACTTC.

This clone was seen ten or more times. The chain links TRBV5-1 to TRBJ1-4; D is possibly TRBD1 (5 bases). Trimming took off 4 bases at V and 3 bases at J, with 13 bases between the two ends. Germline-derived CDR1 and CDR2 are SGHRS and YFSETQ. This CDR3 contains 15 residues. The CDR3 protein is CASSPEWGPNEKLFF. The CDR3 nucleotides are TGCGCCAGCAGCCCGGAATGGGGCCCTAATGAAAAACTGTTTTTT. The full variable domain, in which reference TRBV5-1 and TRBJ1-4 provide the parts outside the CDR3, is KAGVTQTPRYLIKTRGQQVTLSCSPISGHRSVSWYQQTPGQGLQFLFEYFSETQRNKGNFPGRFSGRQFSNSRSEMNVSTLELGDSALYLCASSPEWGPNEKLFFGSGTQLSVL.

In its sample, this clone is medium-sized. This sequence joins TRBV12-3 or TRBV12-4 and TRBJ2-3; 7 nucleotides line up with TRBD2. After removal of 3 bases from V and 3 bases from J, the junction contained 3 bases not matched to a gene. The length of the CDR3 is 14 residues. The CDR3 here is CASSLGGGTDTQYF. CDR3 DNA sequence: TGTGCCAGCAGTTTGGGCGGGGGAACAGATACGCAGTATTTT.

Many counts were recorded for this clone. The genes are TRBV11-3 and TRBJ2-3, with D possibly being TRBD2 (5 bases). The CDR3 has 15 residues. The germline gives CDR1 SGHNT, CDR2 YENEEA. In DNA form, the CDR3 reads TGTGCAAGTCGCTTAAGGCCGGGGATTACAGATACGCAGTATTTT. This gives the protein CASRLRPGITDTQYF.

The genes are TRBV29-1 and TRBJ1-5, with 12 positions matching TRBD1. CDR1 is SQVTM and CDR2 is ANQGSEA in the germline V gene. V dropped 6 bases and J dropped 7; count of bases not matched to a gene: 4. The CDR3 extends over 13 amino acids. The CDR3 reads CSVGDRGLQPQHF. The CDR3, as DNA: TGCAGCGTAGGGGACAGGGGGCTCCAGCCCCAGCATTTT.

This clone appeared a few times. This rearrangement joins TRBV28 to TRBJ2-2; 9 nucleotides agree with TRBD2. J lost 1 base, V lost 2 bases, and 2 bases had no gene match. The CDR3 runs to 16 residues. From germline, CDR1 is MDHEN and CDR2 SYDVKM. The CDR3 nucleotides read TGTGCCAGCAGTTTACCTAGCGGGATGAACACCGGGGAGCTGTTTTTT. Translated: CASSLPSGMNTGELFF.